The rows below give T cell receptor beta chains drawn from one sample of a study of blood T cell repertoires in COVID-19. Only in-frame clones appear in the TCRdb table, and some are missing; sequencing was by immunoSEQ multiplex PCR. The sample lists about 210,000 clones, roughly 79% occurring once. Sequenced: PBMCs or T cells enriched from blood (not recorded which). These receptors were obtained from a woman aged 50 to 60 with acute COVID-19. Each CDR3 is given with its conserved first and last residue.

V	J	CDR3
TRBV2	TRBJ1-2	CASSEDGQGSSAYGYTF
TRBV2	TRBJ2-7	CASSERGGQVYEQYF
TRBV27	TRBJ2-6	CASSYLGSSGANVLTF
TRBV30	TRBJ1-6	CAWSSAGSYNSPLHF
TRBV19	TRBJ2-7	CASSPRTSGFYEQYF
TRBV5-1	TRBJ2-5	CASSLSGLGGETQYF
TRBV10-2	TRBJ2-2	CASSQTGWTGELFF
TRBV20-1	TRBJ2-1	CSARSDEQFF
TRBV6-5	TRBJ2-7	CASSPEGGTYEQYF
TRBV6-4	TRBJ2-2	CASSESSGPTGELFF
TRBV6-5	TRBJ1-6	CASSYSGQPNSPLHF
TRBV19	TRBJ2-7	CASSLGSGSSNEQYF
TRBV27	TRBJ2-7	CASSLMDRGYEQYF
TRBV10-3	TRBJ1-4	CAISGGRNEKLFF
TRBV7-3	TRBJ1-1	CASSLMSAGLNTEAFF
TRBV19	TRBJ1-2	CASSFGDSKGYGYTF
TRBV7-2	TRBJ2-7	CASSLGSGGFYEQYF
TRBV9	TRBJ2-1	CASSVAGDLYNEQFF
TRBV10-3	TRBJ1-2	CAISGSNTRGGYTF
TRBV6-2/TRBV6-3	TRBJ2-2	CASSSSGTTPSRGGELFF
TRBV24-1	TRBJ1-2	CATSDSVYGYTF
TRBV6-1	TRBJ1-5	CASSEGQGGQPQHF
TRBV3-1/TRBV3-2	TRBJ1-5	CASSQGTNQPQHF
TRBV5-4	TRBJ2-5	CASSLDFEKTQYF
TRBV5-6	TRBJ1-4	CASSRDRGRKLFF